The TCR beta chain described here comes from a study of cytomegalovirus exposure and HLA in healthy donors. 13 Jbeta primers and 60 Vbeta primers were used for the PCR. Clones were read by immunoSEQ multiplex PCR, and TCRdb kept only the in-frame ones, dropping some. The sample records around 150,000 clones, around 83% being singletons. This TCR derives from a man aged 45-65 years in good health and CMV-seropositive. The sample consisted of PBMCs.

For the CDR3, the DNA is TGTGCCAGCAGCTTGTCGATTCCCGGGAAAACAGGGGGCTACACCTTC. The encoded protein is CASSLSIPGKTGGYTF. The chain joins TRBV7-9 to TRBJ1-2, with a tentative D call TRBD1 (6 bases). The germline V gene encodes CDR1 SEHNR and CDR2 FQNEAQ (reference sequence). The CDR3 runs 16 residues. V was pared by 3 bases and J by 8 bases, with 22 bases between.